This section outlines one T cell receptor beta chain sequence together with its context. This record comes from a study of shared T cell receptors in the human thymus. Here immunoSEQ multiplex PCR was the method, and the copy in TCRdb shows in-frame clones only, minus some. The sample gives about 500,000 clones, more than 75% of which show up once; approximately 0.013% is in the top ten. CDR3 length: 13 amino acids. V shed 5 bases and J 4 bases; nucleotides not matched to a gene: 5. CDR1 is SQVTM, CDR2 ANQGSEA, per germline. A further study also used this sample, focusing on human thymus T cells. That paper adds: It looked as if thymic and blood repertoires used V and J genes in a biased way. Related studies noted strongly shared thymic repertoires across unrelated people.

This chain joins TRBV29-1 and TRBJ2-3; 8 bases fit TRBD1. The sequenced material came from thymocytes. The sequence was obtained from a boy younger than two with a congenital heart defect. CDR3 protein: CSVLRTGSDTQYF. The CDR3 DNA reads TGCAGCGTTCTCCGGACAGGGTCAGATACGCAGTATTTT.